The 25 T cell receptor beta chains in this list originate from one sample, sequenced in a study of CD8+ T cells in alopecia areata. It was cDNA, reverse transcribed from extracted RNA, that served as the sequencing template. Profiling relied on immunoSEQ multiplex PCR, and the TCRdb table lists in-frame clones only, not all of them. The sample lists 120,000 or so clones, 55% to 65% occurring once. The material sequenced was CD4+ T cells sorted from blood. The source of these receptors is a human donor in good health.

This sequence joins TRBV29-1 and TRBJ2-5; a possible D gene is TRBD2 (5 bases). The germline V gene has CDR1 SQVTM and CDR2 ANQGSEA. The CDR3 sequence is 12 residues long. V was shortened by 4 bases and J by 1 base, with 7 bases between the two germline ends. The CDR3 region has the DNA TGCAGCGTTGTGGAGGTCCAAGAGACCCAGTACTTC. Amino acid sequence: CSVVEVQETQYF.

The chain couples TRBV27 to TRBJ2-7; TRBD1 aligns across 10 bases. The J segment lost 2 bases and the V segment lost 6 bases, leaving 7 bases of the junction unmatched. Germline CDR1 and CDR2: MNHEY and SMNVEV (reference sequence). The CDR3 spans 15 residues. This CDR3 is CASSHPGQGAYEQYF. The DNA of the CDR3 is TGTGCCAGCAGCCACCCCGGACAGGGGGCCTACGAGCAGTACTTC.

The chain couples TRBV2 to TRBJ2-7, with D perhaps TRBD2 (5 bases). Trimming took off 8 bases at V and 3 bases at J, with 11 bases between the two ends. Germline loops: CDR1 SNHLY, CDR2 FYNNEI. The CDR3 runs to 12 residues. CDR3 amino acids: CASGREGYEQYF. CDR3 in DNA: TGTGCCAGCGGCCGGGAAGGCTACGAGCAGTACTTC.

This clone turned up a few times. The chain links TRBV7-2 to TRBJ2-3; the match to TRBD2 covers 8 bases. V dropped 5 bases and J dropped 3; count of bases not matched to a gene: 7. This CDR3 contains 15 residues. From germline, CDR1 is SGHTA and CDR2 FQGNSA. The CDR3 DNA reads as TGTGCCAGCAGCCGGGGACTAGTTTGGACAGATACGCAGTATTTT. Protein product: CASSRGLVWTDTQYF. Using reference TRBV7-2 and TRBJ2-3 for the parts outside the CDR3, the full variable domain is GAGVSQSPSNKVTEKGKDVELRCDPISGHTALYWYRQSLGQGLEFLIYFQGNSAPDKSGLPSDRFSAERTGGSVSTLTIQRTQQEDSAVYLCASSRGLVWTDTQYFGPGTRLTVL.

This clone was seen a handful of times. The chain links TRBV7-6 to TRBJ1-5; 8 bases align to TRBD1. The germline CDR1 and CDR2 sequences are SGHVS and FNYEAQ. Trimming cost V 5 bases and J 6 bases; bases outside gene matches: 6. This CDR3 region has 14 residues. CDR3 amino acids: CASSLGQGLQPQHF. CDR3 in DNA: TGTGCCAGCAGCCTAGGACAGGGTCTTCAGCCCCAGCATTTT.

This chain links TRBV11-2 with TRBJ2-7, with 7 nucleotides matching TRBD1. Germline CDR1 is SGHAT and CDR2 is FQNNGV. CDR3 length: 12 residues. The junction had 3 bases not matched to a gene; V was cut back by 5 bases and J by 5 bases. DNA of the CDR3: TGTGCCAGCAGCCAAGACAGGGACGAGCAGTACTTC. Its translation is CASSQDRDEQYF.

V gene TRBV4-2 combines with J gene TRBJ2-4; D not resolved. V lost 0 bases and J 6 bases, leaving 12 bases between the germline ends. The length of the CDR3 is 15 residues. Per the germline V gene, CDR1 is LGHNA and CDR2 is YNFKEQ. Written as DNA, the CDR3 is TGTGCCAGCAGCCAAGATACCGGAGTGTCAAACATTCAGTACTTC. Its translation: CASSQDTGVSNIQYF.

The V call is TRBV7-8, the J call TRBJ2-2; 7 bases are a match to TRBD1. This CDR3 has 15 amino acids. The V gene's germline CDR1 is SGHVS and CDR2 FQNEAQ. V dropped 6 bases and J dropped 4; count of bases not matched to a gene: 8. CDR3 loop: CASREKQGFTGELFF. The CDR3 nucleotides are TGTGCCAGCAGAGAAAAACAGGGGTTCACCGGGGAGCTGTTTTTT.

V usage is TRBV10-3 and J usage is TRBJ1-2; D ambiguous. There are 15 residues in the CDR3. Trimming pared 4 bases from V and 2 bases from J, leaving 14 bases between. Per the germline V gene, CDR1 is ENHRY and CDR2 is SYGVKD. The CDR3 protein is CAISGPERENYGYTF. The CDR3, as DNA: TGTGCCATCAGTGGGCCCGAGCGGGAGAACTATGGCTACACCTTC.

The chain combines TRBV30 with TRBJ1-2; D might be TRBD1 (5 bases). The CDR3 covers 14 residues. The V end was cut by 1 base, the J end by 2 bases, with 11 bases between. CDR1 is GTSNPN and CDR2 is SVGIG in the germline V gene (reference sequence). The CDR3 reads CAWSAQGENYGYTF. As DNA, the CDR3 is TGTGCCTGGAGTGCCCAAGGGGAGAACTATGGCTACACCTTC.

This clone was seen only a few times. The genes are TRBV29-1 and TRBJ2-7; D assignment may be TRBD1 or TRBD2 (5 bases each). Germline CDR1 and CDR2: SQVTM and ANQGSEA. V dropped 1 base and J dropped 2 bases, with 18 bases sitting between them. The CDR3 is 16 amino acids. The CDR3 region has the DNA TGCAGCGTTGAAGTTCAGAGGGGCAGAGTTACCTACGAGCAGTACTTC. It specifies CSVEVQRGRVTYEQYF.

Only one count was recorded for this clone. The chain couples TRBV9 to TRBJ1-1; 8 bases fit TRBD1. J lost 3 bases, V lost 3 bases, and 7 bases had no gene match. This CDR3 has 15 amino acids. The germline V gene encodes CDR1 SGDLS and CDR2 YYNGEE. CDR3 residues: CASSDQDRVYTEAFF. In nucleotides, the CDR3 is TGTGCCAGCAGCGACCAGGACAGGGTGTACACTGAAGCTTTCTTT. Looking up the rest from reference TRBV9 and TRBJ1-1 gives the full variable domain: DSGVTQTPKHLITATGQRVTLRCSPRSGDLSVYWYQQSLDQGLQFLIQYYNGEERAKGNILERFSAQQFPDLHSELNLSSLELGDSALYFCASSDQDRVYTEAFFGQGTRLTVV.

This chain joins TRBV27 and TRBJ1-6; 8 bases match TRBD1. J was trimmed by 8 bases and V by 4 bases; bases with no gene match: 4. CDR3 length: 14 residues. The germline CDR1 and CDR2 sequences are MNHEY and SMNVEV (reference sequence). CDR3 region: CASSSWDRYSPLHF. The CDR3 bases are TGTGCCAGCAGTTCTTGGGACAGGTATTCACCCCTCCACTTT.

The chain links TRBV6-1 to TRBJ2-3, with D perhaps TRBD1 (6 bases). V lost 5 bases to trimming and J lost 0 bases, with 9 bases between them. CDR1 and CDR2 from the germline V gene are MNHNS and SASEGT. This CDR3 spans 14 amino acids. CDR3 DNA: TGTGCCAGCAGTCGGACAGACAGCACAGATACGCAGTATTTT. Its translation: CASSRTDSTDTQYF.

The chain recombines TRBV29-1 with TRBJ2-1; D perhaps matches TRBD2 (7 bases). Germline values: CDR1 SQVTM, CDR2 ANQGSEA. The V end was cut by 3 bases, the J end by 8 bases, with 11 bases between. The CDR3 is 12 residues long. The CDR3 bases are TGCAGCGTTGAGAAAGGGGGGGATGAGCAGTTCTTC. Its translation: CSVEKGGDEQFF.

The chain employs TRBV5-6 and TRBJ1-2, with D perhaps TRBD1 (6 bases). Per the germline V gene, CDR1 is SGHDT and CDR2 is YYEEEE. V shed 4 bases and J shed 8 bases, with 15 bases lying between them. CDR3 length equals 13 residues. DNA for the CDR3: TGTGCCAGCAGCGGGAGCGGGGGGCAAGGCTACACCTTC. It specifies CASSGSGGQGYTF.

This chain uses TRBV28 with TRBJ1-1, with D uncertain. The V end was cut by 9 bases, the J end by 0 bases, with 8 bases between. The CDR3 runs 12 residues. From germline, CDR1 is MDHEN and CDR2 SYDVKM. CDR3 DNA: TGTGCCAGTAAGGACTTGAACACTGAAGCTTTCTTT. Translation: CASKDLNTEAFF.

This clone was found a few times. V and J are TRBV6-6 and TRBJ2-5; D possibly corresponds to TRBD2 (5 bases). The CDR3 is 14 residues long. The ends were cut back, 4 bases at V and 4 bases at J, with 13 bases in the middle. The germline V gene has CDR1 MNHNY and CDR2 SVGAGI (reference sequence). The CDR3 here is CASSSPLGGETQYF. CDR3 nucleotides: TGTGCCAGCAGTTCCCCCCTAGGAGGAGAGACCCAGTACTTC.

Only one count was recorded for this clone. J is TRBJ2-7 and V is TRBV29-1, with 9 bases lining up with TRBD1. V lost 7 bases and J lost 5; bases outside the gene matches: 6. The CDR3 covers 12 residues. Germline CDR1 is SQVTM and CDR2 is ANQGSEA. CDR3 residues: CSAHRGRNEQYF. CDR3 DNA: TGCAGCGCCCACAGGGGGCGAAACGAGCAGTACTTC.

This clone showed up many times. This chain joins TRBV7-9 and TRBJ1-2; 11 nucleotides line up with TRBD1. CDR1 and CDR2 (germline): SEHNR, FQNEAQ (reference sequence). The V segment lost 5 bases and the J segment 0 bases; nucleotides outside the gene matches: 5. The CDR3 contains 16 residues. The chain's CDR3 is CASSPGTGGPNYGYTF. CDR3 nucleotides: TGTGCCAGCAGCCCGGGGACAGGGGGTCCTAACTATGGCTACACCTTC.

The chain links TRBV27 to TRBJ2-3; D might be TRBD1 or TRBD2, each matching 5 bases. Germline lookup yields CDR1 MNHEY and CDR2 SMNVEV (reference sequence). Trimming shortened V by 6 bases and J by 6 bases, and 13 bases separated the two germline ends. CDR3 length equals 13 residues. The CDR3, as DNA: TGTGCCAGCAGAAGACAGCGGTACGATACGCAGTATTTT. It yields the protein CASRRQRYDTQYF.

V and J are TRBV29-1 and TRBJ2-1, with 8 bases matching TRBD2. After removal of 0 bases from V and 3 bases from J, the junction contained 10 bases not matched to a gene. This CDR3 is 17 amino acids long. Germline V gene sequence: CDR1 SQVTM, CDR2 ANQGSEA. The CDR3 sequence: CSVEDYGRRGGYNEQFF. The CDR3 region has the DNA TGCAGCGTTGAAGATTACGGCCGACGGGGGGGCTACAATGAGCAGTTCTTC.

The chain carries TRBV29-1 and TRBJ1-3; weak D call: TRBD1 (6 bases). The CDR3 is 14 amino acids. CDR1 SQVTM and CDR2 ANQGSEA come from the germline V gene. Trimming took 4 bases from V and 3 from J, leaving 13 bases between them. CDR3 nucleotides: TGCAGCGTTGCGTCGGGGGCCTTTGGAAACACCATATATTTT. Translation: CSVASGAFGNTIYF.

The CDR3 DNA reads TGTGCCAGCAGCTTACGGGTCCAAGAGACCCAGTACTTC. Amino acids: CASSLRVQETQYF. V gene TRBV7-6 combines with J gene TRBJ2-5; D remains unclear. CDR1 is SGHVS and CDR2 is FNYEAQ in the germline V gene. Between the trimmed V and J ends, which lost 2 bases and 1 base, there was a span of 5 bases. The CDR3 has 13 amino acids.

This clone was counted a few times. The V and J genes are TRBV7-2 and TRBJ1-3, with D maybe TRBD1 (6 bases). The germline CDR1 and CDR2 sequences are SGHTA and FQGNSA. The CDR3 is 14 amino acids. Trimming removed 2 bases from V and 4 bases from J, with 9 bases in between. DNA of the CDR3: TGTGCCAGCAGCTTACAGGGGTGGGGAAACACCATATATTTT. Translation: CASSLQGWGNTIYF.